The clone carrying this T cell receptor beta chain was picked up a small number of times. The PCR ran on 60 Vbeta and 13 Jbeta primers. Clones were read by immunoSEQ multiplex PCR, and TCRdb kept only the in-frame ones, dropping some. The sample lists tens of thousands of clones, approximately 79% occurring once. This sample was taken from a study of cytomegalovirus exposure and HLA in healthy donors. The germline gives CDR1 GTSNPN, CDR2 SVGIG (reference sequence). The V and J ends lost 0 bases and 6 bases, in that order; junction bases with no gene match: 5. The length of the CDR3 is 13 residues. Sequencing used PBMCs. The TCR was taken from a woman between 25 and 40 years old in good health and CMV-seronegative. V and J are TRBV30 and TRBJ2-7, with 7 bases that match TRBD1. This CDR3 reads CAWSVDREGEQYF. For the CDR3, the DNA is TGTGCCTGGAGTGTTGACAGGGAAGGCGAGCAGTACTTC.